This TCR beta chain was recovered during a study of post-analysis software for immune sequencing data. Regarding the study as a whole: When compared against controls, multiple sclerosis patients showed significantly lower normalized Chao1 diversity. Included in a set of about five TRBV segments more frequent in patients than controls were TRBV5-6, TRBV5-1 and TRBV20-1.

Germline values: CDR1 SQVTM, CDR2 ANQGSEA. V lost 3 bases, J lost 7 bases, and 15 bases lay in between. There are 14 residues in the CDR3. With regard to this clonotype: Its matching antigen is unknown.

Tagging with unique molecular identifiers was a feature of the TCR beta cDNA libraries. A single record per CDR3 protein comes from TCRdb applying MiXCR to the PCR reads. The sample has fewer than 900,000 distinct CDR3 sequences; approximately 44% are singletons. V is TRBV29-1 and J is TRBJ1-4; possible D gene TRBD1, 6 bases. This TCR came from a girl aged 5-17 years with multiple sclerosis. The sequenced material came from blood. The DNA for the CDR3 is TGCAGCGTTGACAGTACAGGGCTGGGTGAAAAACTGTTTTTT. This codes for CSVDSTGLGEKLFF.